This T cell receptor beta chain appears in the sequencing data of a study of cytomegalovirus exposure and HLA in healthy donors. PCR employed 60 Vbeta and 13 Jbeta primers. The assay was immunoSEQ multiplex PCR, and TCRdb's table has in-frame clones only and misses some. The sample shows 130,000 to 150,000 clones, more than 70% of them seen only once. Only a few counts were recorded for this clone. Additional DNA sequences in this sample encode the identical CDR3. The V end was cut by 3 bases, the J end by 4 bases, with 4 bases between. The CDR3 length is 11 residues. CDR1 and CDR2 from the germline V gene are SNHLY and FYNNEI.

The gene calls are TRBV2 and TRBJ2-7; the D is unclear. The sample taken for sequencing was PBMCs. This receptor was identified in a woman between 50 and 59 years old in good health and CMV-seronegative. The chain's CDR3 is CASSDNYEQYF. In DNA form, the CDR3 reads TGTGCCAGCAGTGATAATTACGAGCAGTACTTC. Drawing the rest from reference TRBV2 and TRBJ2-7, the complete variable domain is EPEVTQTPSHQVTQMGQEVILRCVPISNHLYFYWYRQILGQKVEFLVSFYNNEISEKSEIFDDQFSVERPDGSNFTLKIRSTKLEDSAMYFCASSDNYEQYFGPGTRLTVT.